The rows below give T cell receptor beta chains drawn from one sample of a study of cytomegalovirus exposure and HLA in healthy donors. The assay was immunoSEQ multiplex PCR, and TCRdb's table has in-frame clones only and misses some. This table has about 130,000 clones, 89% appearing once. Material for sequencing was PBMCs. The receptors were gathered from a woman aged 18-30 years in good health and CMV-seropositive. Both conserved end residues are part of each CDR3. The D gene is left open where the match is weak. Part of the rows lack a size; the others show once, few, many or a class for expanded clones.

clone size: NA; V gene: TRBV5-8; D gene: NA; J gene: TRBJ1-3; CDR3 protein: CASSLLPGNTIYF; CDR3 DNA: TGTGCCAGCAGCTTGCTTCCTGGAAACACCATATATTTT
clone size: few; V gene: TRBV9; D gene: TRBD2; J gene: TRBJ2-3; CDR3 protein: CASSTSGATSGGDSTDTQYF; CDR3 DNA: TGTGCCAGCAGCACCAGCGGGGCGACTAGCGGGGGGGATAGCACAGATACGCAGTATTTT
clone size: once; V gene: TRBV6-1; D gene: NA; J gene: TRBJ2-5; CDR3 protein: CASSARVQETQYF; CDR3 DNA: TGTGCCAGCAGTGCGAGGGTCCAAGAGACCCAGTACTTC
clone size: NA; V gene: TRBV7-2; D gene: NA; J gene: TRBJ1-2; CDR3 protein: CASSPRGGYGYTF; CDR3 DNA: TGTGCCAGCAGTCCCCGCGGGGGATATGGCTACACCTTC
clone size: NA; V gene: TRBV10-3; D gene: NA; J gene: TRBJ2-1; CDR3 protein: CAIARDTYNEQFF; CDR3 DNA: TGTGCCATCGCCCGGGACACTTACAATGAGCAGTTCTTC
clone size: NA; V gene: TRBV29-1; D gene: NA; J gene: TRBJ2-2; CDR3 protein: CSVGATGELFF; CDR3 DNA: TGCAGCGTTGGGGCCACCGGGGAGCTGTTTTTT
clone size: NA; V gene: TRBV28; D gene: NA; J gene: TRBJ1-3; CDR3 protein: CASTTLSFPVF; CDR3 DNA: TGTGCCAGCACCACTCTGTCCTTCCCGGTTTTT
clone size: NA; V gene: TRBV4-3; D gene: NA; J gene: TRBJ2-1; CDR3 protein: CASSQRIQRLNNEQFF; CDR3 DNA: TGCGCCAGCAGCCAAAGGATCCAGCGGCTAAACAATGAGCAGTTCTTC
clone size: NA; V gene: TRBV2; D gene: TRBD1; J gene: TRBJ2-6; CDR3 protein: CASSRDRFSGANVLTF; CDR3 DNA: TGTGCCAGCAGCCGGGACAGATTCTCTGGGGCCAACGTCCTGACTTTC
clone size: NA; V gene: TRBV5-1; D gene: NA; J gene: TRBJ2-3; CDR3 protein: CASSLVGVGSTDTQYF; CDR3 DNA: TGCGCCAGCAGCTTGGTAGGGGTCGGCAGCACAGATACGCAGTATTTT
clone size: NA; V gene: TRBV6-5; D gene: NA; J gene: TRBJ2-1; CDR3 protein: CASSPPGSSYNEQFF; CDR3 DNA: TGTGCCAGCAGCCCCCCGGGAAGCTCCTACAATGAGCAGTTCTTC
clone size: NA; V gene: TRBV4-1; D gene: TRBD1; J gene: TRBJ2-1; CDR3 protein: CASSRPGQGFNEQFF; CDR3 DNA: TGCGCCAGCAGCAGGCCGGGACAGGGATTCAATGAGCAGTTCTTC
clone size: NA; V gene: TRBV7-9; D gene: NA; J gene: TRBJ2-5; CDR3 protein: CASSFGSAAQETQYF; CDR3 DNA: TGTGCCAGCAGCTTTGGCTCAGCGGCCCAAGAGACCCAGTACTTC
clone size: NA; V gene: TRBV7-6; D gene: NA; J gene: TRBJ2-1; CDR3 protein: CASSLVDSLPRGPYNEQFF; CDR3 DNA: TGTGCCAGCAGCTTAGTAGACTCCCTACCCCGAGGGCCCTACAATGAGCAGTTCTTC
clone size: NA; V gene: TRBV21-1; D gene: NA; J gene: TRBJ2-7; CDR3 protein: CASSTPARDRENEQYF; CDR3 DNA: TGTGCCAGCAGCACTCCTGCCCGGGACAGGGAAAACGAGCAGTACTTC
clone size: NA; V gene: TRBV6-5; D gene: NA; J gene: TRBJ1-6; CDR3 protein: CASSYYASTESPLHF; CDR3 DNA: TGTGCCAGCAGTTACTACGCCTCTACGGAGTCACCCCTCCACTTT
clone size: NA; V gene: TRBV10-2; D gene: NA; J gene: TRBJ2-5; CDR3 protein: CASSATALGTTQYF; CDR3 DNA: TGCGCCAGCAGTGCTACTGCACTAGGAACGACCCAGTACTTC
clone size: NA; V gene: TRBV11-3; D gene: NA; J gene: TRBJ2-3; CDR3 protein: CASSLGQGTDTQYF; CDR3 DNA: TGTGCCAGCAGCTTAGGGCAGGGAACAGATACGCAGTATTTT
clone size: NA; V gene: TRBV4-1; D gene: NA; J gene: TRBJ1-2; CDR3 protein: CASSQESRTALYGYTF; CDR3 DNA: TGCGCCAGCAGCCAAGAAAGTCGAACAGCCCTCTATGGCTACACCTTC
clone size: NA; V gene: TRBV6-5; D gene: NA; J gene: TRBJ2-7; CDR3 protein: CASSYSGGGVYEQYF; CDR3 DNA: TGTGCCAGCAGTTACTCGGGAGGGGGGGTCTACGAGCAGTACTTC
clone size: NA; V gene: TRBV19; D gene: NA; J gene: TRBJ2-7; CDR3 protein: CASSTSDSTYEQYF; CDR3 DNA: TGTGCCAGTAGTACCTCGGACAGCACCTACGAGCAGTACTTC
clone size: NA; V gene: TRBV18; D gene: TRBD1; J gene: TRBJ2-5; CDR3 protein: CASSHRQGEETQYF; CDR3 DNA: TGTGCCAGCTCACATAGACAGGGGGAAGAGACCCAGTACTTC
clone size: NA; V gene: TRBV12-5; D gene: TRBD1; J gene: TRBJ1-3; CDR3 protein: CASGLSGTGRHIDF; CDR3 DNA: TGTGCTAGTGGTTTGTCAGGGACAGGGCGCCATATAGATTTT
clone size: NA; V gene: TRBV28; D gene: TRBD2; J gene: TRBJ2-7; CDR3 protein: CASSLLGSGGAGEQYF; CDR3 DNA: TGTGCCAGCAGTTTATTAGGTAGCGGGGGGGCTGGGGAGCAGTACTTC
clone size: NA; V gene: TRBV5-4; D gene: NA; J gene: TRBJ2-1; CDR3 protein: CASSLAGSYNEQFF; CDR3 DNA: TGTGCCAGCAGCTTGGCGGGGTCCTACAATGAGCAGTTCTTC
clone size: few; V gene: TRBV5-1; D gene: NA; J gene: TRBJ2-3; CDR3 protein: CASSAGARDADTQYF; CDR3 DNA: TGCGCCAGCAGCGCGGGGGCCAGGGACGCAGATACGCAGTATTTT
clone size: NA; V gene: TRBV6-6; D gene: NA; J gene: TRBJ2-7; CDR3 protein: CASSYSQGTYEQYF; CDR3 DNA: TGTGCCAGCAGTTACAGTCAGGGGACCTACGAGCAGTACTTC
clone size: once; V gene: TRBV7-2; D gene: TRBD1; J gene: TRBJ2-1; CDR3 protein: CASSLIDRDNEQFF; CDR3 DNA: TGTGCCAGCAGCCTAATAGACAGGGACAATGAGCAGTTCTTC
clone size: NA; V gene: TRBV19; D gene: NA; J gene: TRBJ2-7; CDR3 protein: CASSINTGQTYEQYF; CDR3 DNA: TGTGCCAGTAGTATCAACACGGGACAAACCTACGAGCAGTACTTC
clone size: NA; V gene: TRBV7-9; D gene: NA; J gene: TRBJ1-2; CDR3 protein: CASTQTGSRGYTF; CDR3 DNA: TGTGCCAGCACCCAAACAGGGTCGCGCGGCTACACCTTC
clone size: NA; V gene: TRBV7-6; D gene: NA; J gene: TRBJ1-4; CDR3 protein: CASSLLDGRDYEKLFF; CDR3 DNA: TGTGCCAGCAGCCTCCTGGACGGGAGGGATTATGAAAAACTGTTTTTT
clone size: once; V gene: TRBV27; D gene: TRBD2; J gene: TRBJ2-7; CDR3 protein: CASRSGGPLYEQYF; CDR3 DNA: TGTGCCAGCAGGAGCGGGGGACCTCTTTACGAGCAGTACTTC
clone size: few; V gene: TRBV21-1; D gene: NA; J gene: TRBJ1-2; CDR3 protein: CASSTGQGMGYGYTF; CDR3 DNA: TGTGCCAGCAGCACCGGACAGGGTATGGGCTATGGCTACACCTTC
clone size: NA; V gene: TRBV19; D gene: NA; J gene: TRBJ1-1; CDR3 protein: CASSPRQGGWNTEAFF; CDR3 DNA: TGTGCCAGTAGTCCCCGGCAGGGTGGATGGAACACTGAAGCTTTCTTT
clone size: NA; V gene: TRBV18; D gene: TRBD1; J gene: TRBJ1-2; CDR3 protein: CASSPDRAANYGYTF; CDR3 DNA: TGTGCCAGCTCACCAGACAGGGCCGCTAACTATGGCTACACCTTC
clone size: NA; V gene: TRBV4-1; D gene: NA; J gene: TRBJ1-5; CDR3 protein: CASSQGDRRGSNQPQHF; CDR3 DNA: TGCGCCAGCAGCCAAGGCGACAGGCGTGGAAGCAATCAGCCCCAGCATTTT
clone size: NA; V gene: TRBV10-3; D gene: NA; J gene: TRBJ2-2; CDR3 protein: CAISDRSNTGELFF; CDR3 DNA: TGTGCCATCAGTGACAGGTCGAACACCGGGGAGCTGTTTTTT
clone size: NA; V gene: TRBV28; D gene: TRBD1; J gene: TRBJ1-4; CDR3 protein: CASSLQTGGYEKLFF; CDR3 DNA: TGTGCCAGCAGTTTACAGACAGGGGGGTATGAAAAACTGTTTTTT
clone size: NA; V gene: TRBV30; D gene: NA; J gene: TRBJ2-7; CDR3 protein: CAWSHGTGYEQYF; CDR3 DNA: TGTGCCTGGAGTCACGGTACAGGCTACGAGCAGTACTTC
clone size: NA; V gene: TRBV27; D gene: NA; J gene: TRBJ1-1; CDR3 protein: CASSRDGLNTEAFF; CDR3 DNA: TGTGCCAGCAGTCGGGATGGGTTGAACACTGAAGCTTTCTTT
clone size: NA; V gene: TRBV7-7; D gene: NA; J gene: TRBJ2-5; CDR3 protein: CASSPQLFQETQYF; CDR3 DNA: TGTGCTAGCAGCCCCCAATTGTTCCAAGAGACCCAGTACTTC
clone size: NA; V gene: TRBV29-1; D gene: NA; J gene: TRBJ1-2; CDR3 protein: CSVEPPGNYGYTF; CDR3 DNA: TGCAGCGTTGAGCCCCCGGGAAACTATGGCTACACCTTC
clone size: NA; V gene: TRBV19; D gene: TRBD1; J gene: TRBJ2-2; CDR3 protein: CASTPHGTVTGELFF; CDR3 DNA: TGTGCCAGTACTCCACACGGGACAGTCACCGGGGAGCTGTTTTTT
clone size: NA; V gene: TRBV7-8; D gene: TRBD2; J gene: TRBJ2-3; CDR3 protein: CASSLLGRGGKASTDTQYF; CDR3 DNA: TGTGCCAGCAGCTTACTTGGGCGGGGGGGTAAGGCTAGCACAGATACGCAGTATTTT
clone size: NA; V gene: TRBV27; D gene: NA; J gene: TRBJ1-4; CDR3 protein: CASSFQGPGEKLFF; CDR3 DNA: TGTGCCAGCAGTTTTCAGGGGCCCGGTGAAAAACTGTTTTTT
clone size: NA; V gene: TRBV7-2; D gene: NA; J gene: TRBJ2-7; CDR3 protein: CASSLGRVSYEQYF; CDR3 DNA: TGTGCCAGCAGCTTGGGCAGGGTATCCTACGAGCAGTACTTC
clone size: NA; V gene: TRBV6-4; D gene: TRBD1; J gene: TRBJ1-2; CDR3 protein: CASRPTQGMNYGYTF; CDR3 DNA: TGTGCCAGCAGACCCACACAGGGGATGAACTATGGCTACACCTTC
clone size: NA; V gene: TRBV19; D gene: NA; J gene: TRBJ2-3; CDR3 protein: CASSPVDSTDTQYF; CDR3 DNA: TGTGCCAGTAGTCCGGTTGACTCCACAGATACGCAGTATTTT
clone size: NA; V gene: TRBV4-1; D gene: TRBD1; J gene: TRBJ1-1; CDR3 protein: CASSQGTGALGTEAFF; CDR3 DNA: TGCGCCAGCAGCCAGGGGACAGGGGCGCTGGGGACTGAAGCTTTCTTT
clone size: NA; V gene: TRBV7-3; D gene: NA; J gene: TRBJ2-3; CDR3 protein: CASSSNGGRDTQYF; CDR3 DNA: TGTGCCAGCAGCTCCAACGGGGGACGTGATACGCAGTATTTT
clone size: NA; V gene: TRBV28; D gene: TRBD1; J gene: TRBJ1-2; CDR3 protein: CASTPGTGGYYGYTF; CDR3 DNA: TGTGCCAGCACCCCTGGGACAGGGGGTTACTATGGCTACACCTTC
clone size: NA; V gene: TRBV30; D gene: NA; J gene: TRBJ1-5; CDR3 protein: CAWSRVRLEGHQPQHF; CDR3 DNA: TGTGCCTGGAGTAGGGTTAGGTTAGAGGGCCATCAGCCCCAGCATTTT
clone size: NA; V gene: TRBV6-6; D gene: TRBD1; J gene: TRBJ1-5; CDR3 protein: CASSRTGRNQPQHF; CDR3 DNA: TGTGCCAGCAGCCGGACAGGTCGCAATCAGCCCCAGCATTTT
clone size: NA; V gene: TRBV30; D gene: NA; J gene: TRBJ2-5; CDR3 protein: CAWSVRSGQETQYF; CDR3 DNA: TGTGCCTGGAGTGTTAGGAGCGGACAAGAGACCCAGTACTTC